This T cell receptor beta chain came from a study of cytomegalovirus exposure and HLA in healthy donors. General study findings and limits: A list of around 160 TCR beta chains associated with cytomegalovirus was given.

PCR primers comprised 60 Vbeta and 13 Jbeta primers. Here immunoSEQ multiplex PCR was the method, and the copy in TCRdb shows in-frame clones only, minus some. Counted here are under 200,000 clones, roughly three quarters occurring once; the ten biggest clones make up 2.3%. This clone has just a few counts. What it binds is not known. Germline V gives CDR1 LGHNA, CDR2 YSLEER. V was cut by 4 bases and J by 2 bases, with 18 bases left in between. This CDR3 is 17 amino acids long. The rearrangement uses TRBV4-3 and TRBJ1-3, with a tentative D call TRBD1 (6 bases). This TCR was recovered from a woman between 50 and 59 years old in good health and CMV-seronegative. Input material: PBMCs. The DNA for the CDR3 is TGCGCCAGCAGCCCCCACAGCGGCGGGGGCACTGGAAACACCATATATTTT. The encoded protein is CASSPHSGGGTGNTIYF.